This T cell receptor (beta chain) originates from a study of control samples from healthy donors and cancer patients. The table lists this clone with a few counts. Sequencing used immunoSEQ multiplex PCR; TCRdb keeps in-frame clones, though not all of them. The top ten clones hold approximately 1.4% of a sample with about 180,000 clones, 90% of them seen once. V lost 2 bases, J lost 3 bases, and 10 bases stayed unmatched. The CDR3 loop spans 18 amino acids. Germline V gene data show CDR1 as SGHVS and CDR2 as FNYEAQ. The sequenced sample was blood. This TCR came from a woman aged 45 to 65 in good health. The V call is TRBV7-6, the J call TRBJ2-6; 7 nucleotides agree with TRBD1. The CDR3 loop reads CASSLLGGASLGANVLTF. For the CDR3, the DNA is TGTGCCAGCAGCTTATTAGGGGGCGCGTCGCTTGGGGCCAACGTCCTGACTTTC.